This TCR beta chain is drawn from a study of CD8+ T cells in alopecia areata. Study findings and constraints: Compared with mice, patients displayed less clear TCR sharing, possibly for HLA-related reasons. Among the cells sequenced in scalp samples are also the resident alphabeta T cells of normal skin.

In regard to this clone: Its cognate antigen is unknown.

Sequencing used cDNA as its template, made by extracting RNA and reverse transcribing it. Profiling relied on immunoSEQ multiplex PCR, and the TCRdb table lists in-frame clones only, not all of them. The sample has 150,000 to 160,000 clones; around half are singletons. Between the trimmed V and J ends, which lost 6 bases and 3 bases, there was a span of 11 bases. Germline-derived CDR1 and CDR2 are SGHTA and FQGTGA. The length of the CDR3 is 13 residues. Using a FACSAria, the CD4+ and CD8+ T cells were sorted from the PBMCs. This TCR was sampled from a human donor with alopecia areata. The sample was CD8+ T cells sorted from blood, taken at week 0. V gene TRBV7-3 combines with J gene TRBJ1-1; D not resolved. CDR3 in DNA: TGTGCCAGCAGTTCCGGCGGGCACACTGAAGCTTTCTTT. This encodes CASSSGGHTEAFF.